Listed below are T cell receptor beta chains from one sample, sequenced in a study of T cells in Graves' hyperthyroidism and ophthalmopathy. TCRdb independently ran MiXCR on the multiplex PCR reads; one entry per CDR3 protein. The repertoire holds 400,000 or so distinct CDR3 sequences, with around 15% as singletons. The sequenced material came from blood. These receptors were collected from a woman between 25 and 40 years old with Graves' ophthalmopathy. The CDR3 runs from the conserved cysteine through the conserved F or W. A D gene is named only where the DNA matches it firmly. Expanded clones get a size class; other rows say once, few or many, or leave the size out.

j_call | v_call | clone_size | d_call | cdr3_nt | cdr3_aa
TRBJ2-1 | TRBV7-2 | many | TRBD2 | TGTGCCAGCAGCTTCCGGGGGGGCAATCTCAATGAGCAGTTCTTC | CASSFRGGNLNEQFF
TRBJ1-1 | TRBV9 | many | TRBD1 | TGTGCCAGCAGCGTAGGGGACAGGTCTGAAGCTTTCTTT | CASSVGDRSEAFF
TRBJ2-7 | TRBV7-2 | many | TRBD2 | TGTGCCAGCTCCCAGCCACAGCGGGGGGGCGAGCAGTACTTC | CASSQPQRGGEQYF
TRBJ2-7 | TRBV7-2 | many | - | TGTGCCAGCAGCGCCACCGGGATCTCCTACGAGCAGTACTTC | CASSATGISYEQYF
TRBJ1-2 | TRBV5-8 | many | - | TGTGCCAGCAGCTTGAGAGATACAGGCCTGGGAGGCTACACCTTC | CASSLRDTGLGGYTF
TRBJ1-2 | TRBV19 | - | - | TGTGCCAGTAGTATTCCCACGGGACGGGTCTTTGGCTACACCTTC | CASSIPTGRVFGYTF
TRBJ1-5 | TRBV6-1 | - | TRBD1 | TGTGCCAGCAGAATAATAGGGACAGGGATGGAAAGCAATCAGCCCCAGCATTTT | CASRIIGTGMESNQPQHF
TRBJ2-7 | TRBV5-6 | many | TRBD1 | TGTGCCAGCAGCTTAGGGGACAGAACCTACGAGCAGTACTTC | CASSLGDRTYEQYF
TRBJ1-5 | TRBV10-3 | - | TRBD1 | TGTGCCATCAGGGCCTCGACAGGGGAGGATGGCAATCAGCCCCAGCATTTT | CAIRASTGEDGNQPQHF
TRBJ1-4 | TRBV5-1 | many | TRBD1 | TGCGCCAGCAGCTCGGAGGGACAGGGGGAAAAACTGTTTTTT | CASSSEGQGEKLFF
TRBJ2-3 | TRBV7-9 | many | - | TGTGCCAGCAGCTTAGAGGGAATCGGTTTCTCCGCAGATACGCAGTATTTT | CASSLEGIGFSADTQYF
TRBJ1-1 | TRBV20-1 | many | - | TGCAGTGCCCCGAGGCGGGACTACACTGAAGCTTTCTTT | CSAPRRDYTEAFF
TRBJ2-7 | TRBV6-2/TRBV6-3 | many | - | TGTGCCAGCAGTTACGCGGGTACTAACTACGAGCAGTACTTC | CASSYAGTNYEQYF
TRBJ1-4 | TRBV2 | many | TRBD1 | TGTGCCAGCAGTGAGGGGACAGGGGCGGGAGAAAAACTGTTTTTT | CASSEGTGAGEKLFF
TRBJ2-2 | TRBV5-6 | - | TRBD1 | TGTGCCAGCAGCTTGGGGGACAGGGAGGTGGTTTTT | CASSLGDREVVF
TRBJ2-5 | TRBV10-3 | many | - | TGTGCCATCAGTGAGTCGGGTTTGGGCCAAGAGACCCAGTACTTC | CAISESGLGQETQYF
TRBJ2-1 | TRBV15 | - | TRBD2 | TGTGCCATCAGCGGCGGGGGGGCCTCAAATGAGCAGTTCTTC | CAISGGGASNEQFF
TRBJ1-1 | TRBV5-1 | many | TRBD1 | TGCGCCAGCAGCGAACAGGGGGGGGAAGCGAGCACTGAAGCTTTCTTT | CASSEQGGEASTEAFF
TRBJ2-3 | TRBV20-1 | many | TRBD1 | TGCAGTGCTAGAGATCCCCGACAGGGAACAAACACAGATACGCAGTATTTT | CSARDPRQGTNTDTQYF
TRBJ2-7 | TRBV7-2 | many | - | TGTGCCAGCAGCCCGCAGGTGACAGACTCCTACGAGCAGTACTTC | CASSPQVTDSYEQYF
TRBJ2-3 | TRBV19 | - | - | TGTGCCAGTAAGGGGGGGGGGGGGCGCACAGATACGCAGTATTTT | CASKGGGGRTDTQYF
TRBJ2-5 | TRBV7-2 | many | TRBD1 | TGTGCCAGCAGCTTGAGGACAGGCCCATCCTACCAAGAGACCCAGTACTTC | CASSLRTGPSYQETQYF
TRBJ2-3 | TRBV9 | many | TRBD1 | TGTGCCAGCAGCGTAGACACAGGGGGTGGAACAGATACGCAGTATTTT | CASSVDTGGGTDTQYF
TRBJ2-5 | TRBV20-1 | many | - | TGCAGTGCTAGAAACCTACGGGGAAACCAAGAGACCCAGTACTTC | CSARNLRGNQETQYF
TRBJ2-5 | TRBV5-5 | many | - | TGTGCCAGCAGCCGGGGGGGGACAGAAGAGACCCAGTACTTC | CASSRGGTEETQYF
TRBJ1-3 | TRBV7-2 | - | - | TGTGCCAGCAGCCCCCCTTTAACTGGAAACACCATATATTTT | CASSPPLTGNTIYF